The 5 T cell receptor beta chains reported below all come from one sample, sequenced in a study of T-cell memory formation after mild COVID-19. In TCRdb, the 5' RACE reads were re-called with MiXCR into one record per CDR3 protein. The data hold 300,000 to 350,000 distinct CDR3 sequences, with over 10% observed a single time. Sequencing was performed on PBMCs or a T cell subset sorted from them (not recorded which). Receptors originate from a man between 18 and 29 years old who had mild COVID-19 (a few samples of this study predate the infection). Cell type and time point are not known.

This clonotype has just a few counts. The chain recombines TRBV3-1 with TRBJ1-6, with D hard to call. The CDR3 is made up of 15 amino acids. CDR1 is LGHDT and CDR2 is YNNKEL in the germline V gene (reference sequence). Deletions cut 4 bases from V and 7 bases from J, with 14 bases between. The CDR3 nucleotides are TGTGCCAGCAGCCCATCGCTCATACGGAATTCACCCCTCCACTTT. Translation gives CASSPSLIRNSPLHF.

The V and J genes are TRBV11-2 and TRBJ2-7, with D perhaps matching TRBD2 (5 bases). Trimming took 6 bases from V and 1 from J, leaving 13 bases between them. Looked up from germline, CDR1 is SGHAT and CDR2 is FQNNGV. CDR3 length: 14 residues. DNA for the CDR3: TGTGCCAGCAGACTTTTCCGGGATTCCTACGAGCAGTACTTC. Encoded protein: CASRLFRDSYEQYF.

This clonotype came up many times. The chain joins TRBV7-6 to TRBJ2-1; D ambiguous. V was shortened by 1 base and J by 10 bases, with 14 bases between the two germline ends. Looked up from germline, CDR1 is SGHVS and CDR2 is FNYEAQ. This CDR3 has 14 residues. The CDR3 DNA reads as TGTGCCAGCAGCTTAGAACACCTAACAATCGAGCAGTTCTTC. Its protein product is CASSLEHLTIEQFF.

The J gene is TRBJ2-7, the V gene TRBV3-1, with 13 bases fitting TRBD2. V lost 4 bases to trimming and J lost 6 bases; unmatched junction nucleotides: 3. The CDR3 loop spans 14 amino acids. Germline V lookup: CDR1 LGHDT, CDR2 YNNKEL (reference sequence). CDR3 bases: TGTGCCAGCAGCCGGGGACTAGCGGGACTCGAGCAGTACTTC. This encodes CASSRGLAGLEQYF.

The V gene is TRBV13, the J gene TRBJ2-3; D is ambiguous. V was pared by 4 bases and J by 4 bases, with 12 bases between. The CDR3 length is 14 residues. CDR1 PRHDT and CDR2 FYEKMQ come from the germline V gene (reference sequence). CDR3 protein: CASSYASSSDTQYF. DNA for the CDR3: TGTGCCAGCAGCTACGCGTCCTCTTCAGATACGCAGTATTTT. The full variable domain, its missing parts supplied by reference TRBV13 and TRBJ2-3, is AAGVIQSPRHLIKEKRETATLKCYPIPRHDTVYWYQQGPGQDPQFLISFYEKMQSDKGSIPDRFSAQQFSDYHSELNMSSLELGDSALYFCASSYASSSDTQYFGPGTRLTVL.